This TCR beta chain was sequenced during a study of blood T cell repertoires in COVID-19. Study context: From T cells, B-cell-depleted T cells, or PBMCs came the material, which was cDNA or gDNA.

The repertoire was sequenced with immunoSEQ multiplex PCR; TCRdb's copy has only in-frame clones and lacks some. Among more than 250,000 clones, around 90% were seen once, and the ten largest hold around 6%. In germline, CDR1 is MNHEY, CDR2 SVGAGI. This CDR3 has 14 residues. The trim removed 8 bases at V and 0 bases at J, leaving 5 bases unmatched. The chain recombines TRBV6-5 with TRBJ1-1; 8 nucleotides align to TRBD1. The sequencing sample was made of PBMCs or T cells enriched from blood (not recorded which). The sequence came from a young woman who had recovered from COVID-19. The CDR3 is CASAKTGVNTEAFF. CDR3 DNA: TGTGCCAGCGCGAAGACAGGGGTGAACACTGAAGCTTTCTTT.